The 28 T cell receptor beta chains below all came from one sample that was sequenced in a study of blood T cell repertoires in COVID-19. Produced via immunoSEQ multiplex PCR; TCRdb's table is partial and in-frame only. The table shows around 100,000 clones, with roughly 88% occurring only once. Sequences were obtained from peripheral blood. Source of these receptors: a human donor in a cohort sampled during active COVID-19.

CDR3 sequence reads: CASGLAGSLDTQYF. The CDR3 DNA sequence: TGTGCCAGCGGCCTAGCGGGATCTTTAGATACGCAGTATTTT. The chain is built from TRBV28 and TRBJ2-3; 9 bases agree with TRBD2. The CDR3 loop spans 14 amino acids. The germline CDR1 and CDR2 sequences are MDHEN and SYDVKM. J gave up 5 bases and V 8 bases, and 8 bases lay outside the gene matches.

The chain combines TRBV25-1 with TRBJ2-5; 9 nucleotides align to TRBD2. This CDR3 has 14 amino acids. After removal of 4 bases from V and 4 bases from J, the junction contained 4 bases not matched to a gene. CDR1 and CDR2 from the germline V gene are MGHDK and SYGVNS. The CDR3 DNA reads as TGTGCCAGCAGTGGCGGGGGGGGGCTAGAGACCCAGTACTTC. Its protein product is CASSGGGGLETQYF.

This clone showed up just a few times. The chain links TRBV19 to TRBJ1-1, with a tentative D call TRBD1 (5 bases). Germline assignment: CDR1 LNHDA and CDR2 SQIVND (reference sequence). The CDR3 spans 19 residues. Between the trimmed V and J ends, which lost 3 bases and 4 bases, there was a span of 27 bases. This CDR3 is CASSIFVRRGTLRRTEAFF. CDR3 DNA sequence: TGTGCCAGTAGTATTTTTGTCCGGAGGGGCACACTTCGTCGCACTGAAGCTTTCTTT.

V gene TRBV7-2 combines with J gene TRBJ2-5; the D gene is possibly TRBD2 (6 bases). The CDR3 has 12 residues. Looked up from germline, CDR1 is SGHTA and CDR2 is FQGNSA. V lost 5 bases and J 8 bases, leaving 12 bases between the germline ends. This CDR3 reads CASSPTGTTQYF. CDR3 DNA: TGTGCCAGCAGCCCCACCGGGACTACCCAGTACTTC.

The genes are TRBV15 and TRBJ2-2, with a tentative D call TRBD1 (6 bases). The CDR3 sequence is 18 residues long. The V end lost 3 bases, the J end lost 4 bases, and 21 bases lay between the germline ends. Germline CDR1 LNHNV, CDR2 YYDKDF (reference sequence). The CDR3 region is CATSSGLSRGAGTGELFF. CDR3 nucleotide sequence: TGTGCCACCAGCAGTGGTCTTTCCAGGGGCGCGGGCACCGGGGAGCTGTTTTTT.

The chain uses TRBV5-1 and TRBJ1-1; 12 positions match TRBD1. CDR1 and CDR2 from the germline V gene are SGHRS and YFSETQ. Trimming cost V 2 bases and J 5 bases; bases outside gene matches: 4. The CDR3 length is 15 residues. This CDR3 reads CASSFRDRGQTEAFF. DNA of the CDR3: TGCGCCAGCAGCTTCCGGGACAGGGGGCAGACTGAAGCTTTCTTT.

CDR3 nucleotides: TGTGCCAGCTCACCAAACTTGTCCTACGAGCAGTACTTC. Protein: CASSPNLSYEQYF. The chain employs TRBV18 and TRBJ2-7; D gene ambiguous. The CDR3 contains 13 residues. Trimming removed 2 bases at V and 1 base at J, with 6 bases between. Germline V gives CDR1 KGHSH, CDR2 LQKENI.

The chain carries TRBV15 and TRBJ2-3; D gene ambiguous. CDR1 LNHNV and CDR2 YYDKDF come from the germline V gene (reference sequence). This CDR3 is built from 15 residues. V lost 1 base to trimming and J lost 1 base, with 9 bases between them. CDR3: CATSRAFAGTDTQYF. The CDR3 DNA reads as TGTGCCACCAGCAGAGCTTTTGCGGGCACAGATACGCAGTATTTT.

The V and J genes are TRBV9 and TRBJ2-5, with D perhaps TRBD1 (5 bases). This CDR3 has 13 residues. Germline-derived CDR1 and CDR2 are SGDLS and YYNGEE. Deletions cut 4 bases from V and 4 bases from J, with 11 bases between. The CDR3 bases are TGTGCCAGCAGCACAGGCCCCCCAGAGACCCAGTACTTC. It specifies CASSTGPPETQYF.

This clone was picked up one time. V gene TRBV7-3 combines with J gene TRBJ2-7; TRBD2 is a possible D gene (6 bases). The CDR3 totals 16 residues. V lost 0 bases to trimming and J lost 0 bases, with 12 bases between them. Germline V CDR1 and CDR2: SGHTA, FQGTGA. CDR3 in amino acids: CASSLTVGGSSYEQYF. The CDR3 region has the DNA TGTGCCAGCAGCTTAACAGTGGGAGGAAGCTCCTACGAGCAGTACTTC.

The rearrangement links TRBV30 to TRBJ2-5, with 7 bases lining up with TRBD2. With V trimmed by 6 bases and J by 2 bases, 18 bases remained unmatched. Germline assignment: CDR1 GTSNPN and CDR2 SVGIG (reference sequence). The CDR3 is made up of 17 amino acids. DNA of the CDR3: TGTGCCTGCCGATTCCCCCTGCGGGAGTCGGATCAAGAGACCCAGTACTTC. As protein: CACRFPLRESDQETQYF.

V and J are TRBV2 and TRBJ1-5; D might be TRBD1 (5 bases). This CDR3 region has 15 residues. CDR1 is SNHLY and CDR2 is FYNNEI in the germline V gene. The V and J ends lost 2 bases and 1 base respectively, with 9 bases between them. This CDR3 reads CASSETGLSNQPQHF. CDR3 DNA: TGTGCCAGCAGTGAAACAGGTTTAAGCAATCAGCCCCAGCATTTT. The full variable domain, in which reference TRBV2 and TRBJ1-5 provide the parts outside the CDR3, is EPEVTQTPSHQVTQMGQEVILRCVPISNHLYFYWYRQILGQKVEFLVSFYNNEISEKSEIFDDQFSVERPDGSNFTLKIRSTKLEDSAMYFCASSETGLSNQPQHFGDGTRLSIL.

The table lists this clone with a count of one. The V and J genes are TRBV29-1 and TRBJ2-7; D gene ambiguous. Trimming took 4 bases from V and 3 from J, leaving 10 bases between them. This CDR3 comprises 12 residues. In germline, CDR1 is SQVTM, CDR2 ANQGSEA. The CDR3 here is CSVVRQDYEQYF. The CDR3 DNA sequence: TGCAGCGTTGTACGTCAGGACTACGAGCAGTACTTC.

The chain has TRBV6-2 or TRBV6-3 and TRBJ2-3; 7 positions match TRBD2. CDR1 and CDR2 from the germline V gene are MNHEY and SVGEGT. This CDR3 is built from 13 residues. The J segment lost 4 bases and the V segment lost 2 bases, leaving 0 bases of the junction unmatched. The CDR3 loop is CASSYRGADTQYF. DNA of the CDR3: TGTGCCAGCAGTTACCGGGGGGCAGATACGCAGTATTTT.

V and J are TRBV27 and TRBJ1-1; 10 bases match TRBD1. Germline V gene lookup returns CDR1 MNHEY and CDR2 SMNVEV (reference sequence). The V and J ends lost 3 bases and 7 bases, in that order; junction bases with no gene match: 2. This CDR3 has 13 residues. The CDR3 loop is CASSFGTGVEAFF. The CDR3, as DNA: TGTGCCAGCAGTTTTGGGACAGGGGTTGAAGCTTTCTTT.

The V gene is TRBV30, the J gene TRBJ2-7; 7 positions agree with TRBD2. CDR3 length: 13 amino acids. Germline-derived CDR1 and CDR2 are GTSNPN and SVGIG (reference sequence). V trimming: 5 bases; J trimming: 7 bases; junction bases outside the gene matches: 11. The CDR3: CAWSRAGVREQYF. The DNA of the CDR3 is TGTGCCTGGTCCCGCGCGGGAGTACGAGAGCAGTACTTC.

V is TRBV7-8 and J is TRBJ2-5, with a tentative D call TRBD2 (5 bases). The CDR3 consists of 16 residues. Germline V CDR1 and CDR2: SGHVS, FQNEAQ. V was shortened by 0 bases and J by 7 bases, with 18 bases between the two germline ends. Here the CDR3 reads CASSLAGASAGGTQYF. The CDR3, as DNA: TGTGCCAGCAGCTTAGCGGGCGCATCGGCGGGTGGGACCCAGTACTTC. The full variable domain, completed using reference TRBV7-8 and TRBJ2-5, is GAGVSQSPRYKVAKRGQDVALRCDPISGHVSLFWYQQALGQGPEFLTYFQNEAQLDKSGLPSDRFFAERPEGSVSTLKIQRTQQEDSAVYLCASSLAGASAGGTQYFGPGTRLLVL.

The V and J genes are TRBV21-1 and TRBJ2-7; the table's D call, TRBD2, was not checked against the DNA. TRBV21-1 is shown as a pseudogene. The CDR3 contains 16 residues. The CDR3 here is CASSIDRAGEEYEQYF. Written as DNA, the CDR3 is TGTGCCAGCAGCATTGACCGGGCGGGAGAAGAGTACGAGCAGTACTTC.

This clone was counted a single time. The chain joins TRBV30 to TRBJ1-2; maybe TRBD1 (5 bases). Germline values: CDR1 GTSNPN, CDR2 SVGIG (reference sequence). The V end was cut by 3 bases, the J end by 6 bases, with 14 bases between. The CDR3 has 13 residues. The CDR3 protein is CAWSGGGKDGYTF. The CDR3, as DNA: TGTGCCTGGAGCGGGGGGGGAAAAGATGGCTACACCTTC.

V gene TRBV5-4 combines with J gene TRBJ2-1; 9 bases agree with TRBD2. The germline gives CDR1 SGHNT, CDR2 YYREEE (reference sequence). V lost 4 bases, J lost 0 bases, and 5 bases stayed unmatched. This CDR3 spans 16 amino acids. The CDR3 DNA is TGTGCCAGCAGCCCAACTAGCGGGCTCTCCTACAATGAGCAGTTCTTC. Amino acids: CASSPTSGLSYNEQFF.

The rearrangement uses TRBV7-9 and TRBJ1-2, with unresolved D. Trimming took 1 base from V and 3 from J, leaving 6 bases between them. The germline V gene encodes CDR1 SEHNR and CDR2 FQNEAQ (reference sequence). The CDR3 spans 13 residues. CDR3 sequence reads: CASSLDSDYGYTF. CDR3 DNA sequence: TGTGCCAGCAGCTTAGACAGTGACTATGGCTACACCTTC. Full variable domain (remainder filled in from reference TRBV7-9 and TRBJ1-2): DTGVSQNPRHKITKRGQNVTFRCDPISEHNRLYWYRQTLGQGPEFLTYFQNEAQLEKSRLLSDRFSAERPKGSFSTLEIQRTEQGDSAMYLCASSLDSDYGYTFGSGTRLTVV.

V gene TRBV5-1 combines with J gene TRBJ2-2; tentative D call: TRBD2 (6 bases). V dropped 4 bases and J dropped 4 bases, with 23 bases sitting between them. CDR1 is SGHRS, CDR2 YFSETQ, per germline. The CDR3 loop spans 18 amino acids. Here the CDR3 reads CASSLPDFRGAGTGELFF. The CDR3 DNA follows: TGCGCCAGCAGCCTCCCTGATTTTCGCGGGGCGGGCACCGGGGAGCTGTTTTTT.

The CDR3 DNA follows: TGTGCCAGCAGTTTAGGGAAGACAGGGGAAGATCAGCCCCAGCATTTT. Translation gives CASSLGKTGEDQPQHF. The chain combines TRBV28 with TRBJ1-5; TRBD1 aligns across 8 bases. This CDR3 has 16 residues. Germline V lookup: CDR1 MDHEN, CDR2 SYDVKM. Trimming took 2 bases from V and 5 from J; bases not matched to a gene: 8.

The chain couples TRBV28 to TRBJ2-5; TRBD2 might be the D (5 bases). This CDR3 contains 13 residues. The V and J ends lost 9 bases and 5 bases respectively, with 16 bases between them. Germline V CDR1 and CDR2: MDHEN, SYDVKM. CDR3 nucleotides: TGTGCCAGTTCGGCTAGAGGCGGGGAGACCCAGTACTTC. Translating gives CASSARGGETQYF. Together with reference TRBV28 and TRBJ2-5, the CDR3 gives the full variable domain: DVKVTQSSRYLVKRTGEKVFLECVQDMDHENMFWYRQDPGLGLRLIYFSYDVKMKEKGDIPEGYSVSREKKERFSLILESASTNQTSMYLCASSARGGETQYFGPGTRLLVL.

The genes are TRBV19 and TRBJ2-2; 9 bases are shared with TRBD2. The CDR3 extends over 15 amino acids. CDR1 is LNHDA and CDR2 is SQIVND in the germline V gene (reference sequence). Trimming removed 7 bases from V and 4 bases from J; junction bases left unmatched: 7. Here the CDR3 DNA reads TGTGCCAGTACCCGAGGTAGCGGGAGCACCGGGGAGCTGTTTTTT. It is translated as CASTRGSGSTGELFF.

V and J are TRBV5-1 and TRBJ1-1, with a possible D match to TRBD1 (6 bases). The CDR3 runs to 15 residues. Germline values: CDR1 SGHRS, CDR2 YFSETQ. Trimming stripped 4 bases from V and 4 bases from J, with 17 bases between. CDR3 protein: CASSAVTGQGTEAFF. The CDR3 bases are TGCGCCAGCAGCGCAGTTACAGGGCAGGGCACTGAAGCTTTCTTT.

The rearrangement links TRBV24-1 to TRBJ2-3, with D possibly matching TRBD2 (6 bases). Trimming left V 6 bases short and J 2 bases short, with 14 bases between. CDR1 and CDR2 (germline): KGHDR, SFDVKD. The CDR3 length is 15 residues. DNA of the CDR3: TGTGCCACCAGTTATGGGGGAGGACTCACAGATACGCAGTATTTT. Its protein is CATSYGGGLTDTQYF.

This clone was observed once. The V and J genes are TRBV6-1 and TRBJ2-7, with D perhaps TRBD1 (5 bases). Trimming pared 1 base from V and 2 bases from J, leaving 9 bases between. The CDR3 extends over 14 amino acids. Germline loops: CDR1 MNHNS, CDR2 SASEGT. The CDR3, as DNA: TGTGCCAGCAGTGAAGGATGGGGCCCCTACGAGCAGTACTTC. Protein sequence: CASSEGWGPYEQYF.